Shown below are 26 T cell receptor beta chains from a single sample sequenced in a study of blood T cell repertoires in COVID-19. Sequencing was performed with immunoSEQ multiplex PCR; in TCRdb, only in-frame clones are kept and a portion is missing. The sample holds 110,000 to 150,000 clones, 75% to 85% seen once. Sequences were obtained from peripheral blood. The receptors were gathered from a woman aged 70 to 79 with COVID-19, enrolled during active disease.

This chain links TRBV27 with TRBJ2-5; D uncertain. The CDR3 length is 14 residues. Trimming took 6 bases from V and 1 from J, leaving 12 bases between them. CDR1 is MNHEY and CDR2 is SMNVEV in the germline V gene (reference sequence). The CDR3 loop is CASRLQGIQETQYF. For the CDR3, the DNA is TGTGCCAGCAGACTACAAGGAATCCAAGAGACCCAGTACTTC.

CDR3 in DNA: TGTGCCAGCACTAGGGGGCTAGCGGGGAGCACAGATACGCAGTATTTT. This encodes CASTRGLAGSTDTQYF. V and J are TRBV2 and TRBJ2-3, with 9 bases lining up with TRBD2. J lost 0 bases, V lost 7 bases, and 8 bases had no gene match. The CDR3 is made up of 16 amino acids. The germline CDR1 and CDR2 sequences are SNHLY and FYNNEI.

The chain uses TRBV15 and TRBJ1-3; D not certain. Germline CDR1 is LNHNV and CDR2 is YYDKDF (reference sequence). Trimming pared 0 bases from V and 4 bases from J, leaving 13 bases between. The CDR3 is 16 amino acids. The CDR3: CATSRDRHPGGNTIYF. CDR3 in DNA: TGTGCCACCAGCAGAGATCGACACCCTGGGGGAAACACCATATATTTT. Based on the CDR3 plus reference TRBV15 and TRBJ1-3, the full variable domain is DAMVIQNPRYQVTQFGKPVTLSCSQTLNHNVMYWYQQKSSQAPKLLFHYYDKDFNNEADTPDNFQSRRPNTSFCFLDIRSPGLGDTAMYLCATSRDRHPGGNTIYFGEGSWLTVV.

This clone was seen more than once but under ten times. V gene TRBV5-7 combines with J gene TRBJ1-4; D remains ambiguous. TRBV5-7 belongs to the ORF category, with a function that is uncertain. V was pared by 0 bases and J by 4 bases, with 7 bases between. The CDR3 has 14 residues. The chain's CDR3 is CASSLEQVNEKLFF. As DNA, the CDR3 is TGTGCCAGCAGCTTGGAGCAGGTTAATGAAAAACTGTTTTTT.

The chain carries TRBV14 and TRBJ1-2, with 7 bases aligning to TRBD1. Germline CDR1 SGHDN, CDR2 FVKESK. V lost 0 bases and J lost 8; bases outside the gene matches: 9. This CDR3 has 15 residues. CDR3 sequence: CASSQDLDDREGYTF. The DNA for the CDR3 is TGTGCCAGCAGCCAAGATCTTGATGACAGGGAAGGCTACACCTTC.

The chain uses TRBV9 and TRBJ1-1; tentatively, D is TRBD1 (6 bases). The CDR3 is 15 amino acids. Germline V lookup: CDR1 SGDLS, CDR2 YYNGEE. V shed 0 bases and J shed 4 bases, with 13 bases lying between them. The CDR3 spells CASSVVAGVGTEAFF. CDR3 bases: TGTGCCAGCAGCGTAGTGGCAGGGGTGGGCACTGAAGCTTTCTTT.

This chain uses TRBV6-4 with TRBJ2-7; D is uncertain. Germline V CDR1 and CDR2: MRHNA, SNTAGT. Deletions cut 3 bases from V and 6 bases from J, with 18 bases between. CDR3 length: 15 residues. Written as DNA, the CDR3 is TGTGCCAGCAGTGATGGGCTATTGGCGTGGTGCGAGCAGTACTTC. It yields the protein CASSDGLLAWCEQYF.

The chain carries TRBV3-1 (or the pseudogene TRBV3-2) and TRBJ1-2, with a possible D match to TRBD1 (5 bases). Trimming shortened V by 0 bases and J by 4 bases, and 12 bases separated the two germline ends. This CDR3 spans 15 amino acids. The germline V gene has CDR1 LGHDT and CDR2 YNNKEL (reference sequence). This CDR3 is CASSQDPGRAYGYTF. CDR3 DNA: TGTGCCAGCAGCCAAGATCCAGGGAGGGCCTATGGCTACACCTTC.

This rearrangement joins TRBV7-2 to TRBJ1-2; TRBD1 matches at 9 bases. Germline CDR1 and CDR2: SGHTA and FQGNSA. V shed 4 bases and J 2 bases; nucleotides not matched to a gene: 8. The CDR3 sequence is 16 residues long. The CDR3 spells CASSSTPGTGNYGYTF. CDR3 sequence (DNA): TGTGCCAGCAGCTCAACCCCCGGGACAGGGAACTATGGCTACACCTTC.

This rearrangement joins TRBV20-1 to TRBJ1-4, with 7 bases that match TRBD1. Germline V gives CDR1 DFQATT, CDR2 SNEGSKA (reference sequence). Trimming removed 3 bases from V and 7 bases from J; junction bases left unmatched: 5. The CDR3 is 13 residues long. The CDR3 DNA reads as TGCAGTGCTAGTACAGGGGCCACTGAAAAACTGTTTTTT. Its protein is CSASTGATEKLFF.

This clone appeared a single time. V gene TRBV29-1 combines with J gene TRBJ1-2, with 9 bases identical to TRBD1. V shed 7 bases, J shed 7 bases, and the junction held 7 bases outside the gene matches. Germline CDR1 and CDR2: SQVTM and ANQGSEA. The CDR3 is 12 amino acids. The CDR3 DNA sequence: TGCAGCGCGGACAGGGGCGCGGGTGGCTACACCTTC. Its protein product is CSADRGAGGYTF.

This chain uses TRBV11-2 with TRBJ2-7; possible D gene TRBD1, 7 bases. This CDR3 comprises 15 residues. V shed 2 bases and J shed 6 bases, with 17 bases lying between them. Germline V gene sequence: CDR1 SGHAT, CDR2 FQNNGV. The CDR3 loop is CASSLHWGQGGEQYF. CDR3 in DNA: TGTGCCAGCAGCTTACACTGGGGGCAGGGGGGCGAGCAGTACTTC.

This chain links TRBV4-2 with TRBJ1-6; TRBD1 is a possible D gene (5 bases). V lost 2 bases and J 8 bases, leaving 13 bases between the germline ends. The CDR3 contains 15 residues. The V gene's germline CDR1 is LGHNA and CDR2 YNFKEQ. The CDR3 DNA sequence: TGTGCCAGCAGCCAATATACAGGCGATGATTCACCCCTCCACTTT. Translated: CASSQYTGDDSPLHF.

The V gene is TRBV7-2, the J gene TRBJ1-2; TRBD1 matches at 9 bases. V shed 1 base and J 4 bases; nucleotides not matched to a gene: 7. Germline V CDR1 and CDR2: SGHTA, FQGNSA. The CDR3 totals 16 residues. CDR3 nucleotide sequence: TGTGCCAGCAGCTTAGGAGGGACAGGGCCTTCCTATGGCTACACCTTC. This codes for CASSLGGTGPSYGYTF. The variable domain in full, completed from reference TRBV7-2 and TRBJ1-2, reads GAGVSQSPSNKVTEKGKDVELRCDPISGHTALYWYRQSLGQGLEFLIYFQGNSAPDKSGLPSDRFSAERTGGSVSTLTIQRTQQEDSAVYLCASSLGGTGPSYGYTFGSGTRLTVV.

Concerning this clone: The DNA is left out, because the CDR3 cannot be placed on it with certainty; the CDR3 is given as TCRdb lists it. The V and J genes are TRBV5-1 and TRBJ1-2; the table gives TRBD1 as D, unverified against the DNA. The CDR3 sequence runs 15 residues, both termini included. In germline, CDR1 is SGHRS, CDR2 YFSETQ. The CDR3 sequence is CASSLDVVGQGAPTF.

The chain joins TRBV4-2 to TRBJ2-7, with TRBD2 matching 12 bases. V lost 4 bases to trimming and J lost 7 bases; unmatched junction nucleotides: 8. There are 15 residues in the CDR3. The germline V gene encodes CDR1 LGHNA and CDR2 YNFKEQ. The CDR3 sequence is CASSPLAGGPGEQYF. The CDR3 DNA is TGTGCCAGCAGCCCTCTAGCGGGGGGGCCGGGAGAGCAGTACTTC.

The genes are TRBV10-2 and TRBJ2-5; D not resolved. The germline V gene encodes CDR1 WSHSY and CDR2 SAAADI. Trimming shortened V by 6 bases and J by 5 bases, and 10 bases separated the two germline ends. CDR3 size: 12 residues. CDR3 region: CASSATRETQYF. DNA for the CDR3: TGCGCCAGCAGCGCGACAAGGGAGACCCAGTACTTC.

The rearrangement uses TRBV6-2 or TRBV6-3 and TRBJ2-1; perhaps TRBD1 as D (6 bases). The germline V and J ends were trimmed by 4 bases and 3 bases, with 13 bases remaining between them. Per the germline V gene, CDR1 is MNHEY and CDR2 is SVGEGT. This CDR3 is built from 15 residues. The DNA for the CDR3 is TGTGCCAGCAGTTGGGACAATAGAGGCTACAATGAGCAGTTCTTC. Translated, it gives CASSWDNRGYNEQFF.

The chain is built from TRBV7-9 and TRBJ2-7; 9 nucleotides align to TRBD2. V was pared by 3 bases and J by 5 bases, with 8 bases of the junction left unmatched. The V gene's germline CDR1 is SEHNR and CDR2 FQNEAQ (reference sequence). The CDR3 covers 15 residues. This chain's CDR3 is CASSFRAGGRHEQYF. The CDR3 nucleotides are TGTGCCAGCAGCTTCAGGGCGGGGGGGCGCCACGAGCAGTACTTC.

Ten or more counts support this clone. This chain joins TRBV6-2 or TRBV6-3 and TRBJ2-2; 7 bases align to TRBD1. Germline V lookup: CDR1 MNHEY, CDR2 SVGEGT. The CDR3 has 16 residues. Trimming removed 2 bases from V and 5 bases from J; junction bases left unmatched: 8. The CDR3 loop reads CASSYTDRVRTGELFF. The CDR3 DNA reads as TGTGCCAGCAGTTACACCGACAGGGTACGAACCGGGGAGCTGTTTTTT.

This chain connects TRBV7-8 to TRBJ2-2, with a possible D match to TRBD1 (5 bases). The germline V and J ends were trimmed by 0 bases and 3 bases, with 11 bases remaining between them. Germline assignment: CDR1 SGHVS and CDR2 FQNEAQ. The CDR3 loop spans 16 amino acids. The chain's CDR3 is CASSLAQGLYTGELFF. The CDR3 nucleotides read TGTGCCAGCAGCTTAGCCCAGGGTTTATACACCGGGGAGCTGTTTTTT.

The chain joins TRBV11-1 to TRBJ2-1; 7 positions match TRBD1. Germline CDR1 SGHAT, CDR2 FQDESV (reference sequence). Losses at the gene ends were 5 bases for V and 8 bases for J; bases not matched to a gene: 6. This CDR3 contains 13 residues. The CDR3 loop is CASSLPGGHEQFF. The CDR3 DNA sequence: TGTGCCAGCAGCCTCCCAGGGGGACATGAGCAGTTCTTC.

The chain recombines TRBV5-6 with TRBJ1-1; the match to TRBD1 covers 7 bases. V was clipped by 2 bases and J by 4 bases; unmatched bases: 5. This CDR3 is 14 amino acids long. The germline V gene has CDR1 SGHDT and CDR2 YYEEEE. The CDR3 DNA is TGTGCCAGCAGCTTCGGGACAGAGGGCACTGAAGCTTTCTTT. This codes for CASSFGTEGTEAFF.

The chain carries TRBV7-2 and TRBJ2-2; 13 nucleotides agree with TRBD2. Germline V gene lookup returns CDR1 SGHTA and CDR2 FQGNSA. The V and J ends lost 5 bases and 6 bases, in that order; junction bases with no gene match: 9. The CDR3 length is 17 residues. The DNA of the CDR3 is TGTGCCAGCAGCGAAACGGGACTAGCGGGGTTTGCCGGGGAGCTGTTTTTT. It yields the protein CASSETGLAGFAGELFF.

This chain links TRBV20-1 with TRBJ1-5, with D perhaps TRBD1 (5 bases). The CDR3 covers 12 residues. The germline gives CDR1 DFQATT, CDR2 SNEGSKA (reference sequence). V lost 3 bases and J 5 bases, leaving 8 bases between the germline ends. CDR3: CSASRGDQPQHF. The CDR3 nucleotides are TGCAGTGCTAGTCGGGGGGATCAGCCCCAGCATTTT.

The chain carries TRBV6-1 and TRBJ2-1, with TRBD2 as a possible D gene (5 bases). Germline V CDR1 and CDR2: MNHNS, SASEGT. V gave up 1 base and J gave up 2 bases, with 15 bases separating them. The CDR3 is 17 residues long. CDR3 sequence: CASSEVKYSSTYNEQFF. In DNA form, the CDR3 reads TGTGCCAGCAGTGAAGTAAAGTACTCTAGCACCTACAATGAGCAGTTCTTC.